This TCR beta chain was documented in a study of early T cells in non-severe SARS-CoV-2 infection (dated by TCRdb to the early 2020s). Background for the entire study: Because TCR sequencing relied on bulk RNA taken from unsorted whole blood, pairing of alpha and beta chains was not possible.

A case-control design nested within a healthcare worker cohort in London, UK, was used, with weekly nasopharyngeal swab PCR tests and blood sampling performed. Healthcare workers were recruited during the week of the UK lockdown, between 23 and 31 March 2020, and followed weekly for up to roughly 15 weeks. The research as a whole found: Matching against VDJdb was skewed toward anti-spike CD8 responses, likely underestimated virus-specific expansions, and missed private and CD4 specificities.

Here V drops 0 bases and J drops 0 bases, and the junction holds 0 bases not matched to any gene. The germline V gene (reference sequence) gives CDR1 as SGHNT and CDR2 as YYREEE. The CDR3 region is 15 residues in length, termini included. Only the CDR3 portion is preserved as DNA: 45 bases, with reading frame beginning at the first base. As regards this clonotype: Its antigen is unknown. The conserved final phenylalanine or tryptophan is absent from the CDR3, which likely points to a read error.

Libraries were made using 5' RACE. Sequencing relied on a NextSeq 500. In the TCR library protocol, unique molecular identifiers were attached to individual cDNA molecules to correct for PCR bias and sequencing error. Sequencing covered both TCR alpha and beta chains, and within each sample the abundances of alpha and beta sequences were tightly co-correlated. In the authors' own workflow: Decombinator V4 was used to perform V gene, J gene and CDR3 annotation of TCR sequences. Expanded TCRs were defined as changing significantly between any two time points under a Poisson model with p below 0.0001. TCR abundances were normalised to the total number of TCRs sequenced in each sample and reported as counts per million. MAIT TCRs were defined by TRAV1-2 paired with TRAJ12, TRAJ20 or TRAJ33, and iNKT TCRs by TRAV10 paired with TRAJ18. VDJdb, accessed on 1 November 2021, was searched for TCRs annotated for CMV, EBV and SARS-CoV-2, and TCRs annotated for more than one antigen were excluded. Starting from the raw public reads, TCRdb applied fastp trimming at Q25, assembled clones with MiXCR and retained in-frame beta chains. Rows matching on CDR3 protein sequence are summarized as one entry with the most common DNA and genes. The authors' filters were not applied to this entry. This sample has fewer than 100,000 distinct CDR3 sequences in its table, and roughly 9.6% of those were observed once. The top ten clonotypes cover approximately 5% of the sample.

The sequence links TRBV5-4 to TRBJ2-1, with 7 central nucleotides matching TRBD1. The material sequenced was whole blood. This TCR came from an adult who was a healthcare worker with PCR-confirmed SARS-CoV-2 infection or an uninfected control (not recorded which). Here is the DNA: TGTGCCAGCAGCTTGGGGGACAGCTCCTACAATGAGCAGTTCCTC. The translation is CASSLGDSSYNEQFL.